This paragraph reports one T cell receptor (beta chain). This sample was taken from a study of blood T cells in healthy people across ages. Then a second PCR, running roughly 7 to 11 cycles, was carried out with a sample-barcoded 5' primer and a J-beta primer mix. TCRdb redid the calling of the 5' RACE reads with MiXCR, one entry per CDR3 protein. The sample records 800,000 or so distinct CDR3 sequences, about half being singletons. Germline CDR1 SGHRS, CDR2 YFSETQ. This CDR3 contains 15 residues. Between the trimmed V and J ends, which lost 0 bases and 5 bases, there was a span of 11 bases. This chain connects TRBV5-1 to TRBJ2-2, with a possible D match to TRBD2 (6 bases). Input material: blood. The TCR was taken from a man older than 75 in good health. The CDR3 sequence: CASSLARELTGELFF. The CDR3 DNA reads TGCGCCAGCAGCTTGGCCCGGGAGCTAACCGGGGAGCTGTTTTTT.